This TCR beta chain derives from a study of blood T cell repertoires in COVID-19. Overall study context: COVID-19 samples from acute and convalescent phases originated in the United States, Italy and Spain. PBMCs, B-cell-depleted T cells, or T cells provided the cDNA or gDNA that made up the material.

The V gene's germline CDR1 is SGHNT and CDR2 YYREEE (reference sequence). V was pared by 0 bases and J by 8 bases, with 9 bases of the junction left unmatched. This CDR3 comprises 17 residues. How the authors handled the data: Counts of nucleated cells, estimated from reference gene primer amplification, were obtained. TCRdb's table, derived via immunoSEQ multiplex PCR, lists solely in-frame clones and lacks some. The DNA was the basis for D and trimming; V, J and clone size are from that table. This table has around 210,000 clones, over 70% appearing once. Sequencing was done on a sample of peripheral blood. This chain uses TRBV5-4 with TRBJ2-1; 12 nucleotides align to TRBD2. The source is a woman in her 70s with acute or convalescent COVID-19. CDR3 coding DNA: TGTGCCAGCAGCTTGGCGCTACTAGCGGGAGGTAGCGATGAGCAGTTCTTC. Translation: CASSLALLAGGSDEQFF.